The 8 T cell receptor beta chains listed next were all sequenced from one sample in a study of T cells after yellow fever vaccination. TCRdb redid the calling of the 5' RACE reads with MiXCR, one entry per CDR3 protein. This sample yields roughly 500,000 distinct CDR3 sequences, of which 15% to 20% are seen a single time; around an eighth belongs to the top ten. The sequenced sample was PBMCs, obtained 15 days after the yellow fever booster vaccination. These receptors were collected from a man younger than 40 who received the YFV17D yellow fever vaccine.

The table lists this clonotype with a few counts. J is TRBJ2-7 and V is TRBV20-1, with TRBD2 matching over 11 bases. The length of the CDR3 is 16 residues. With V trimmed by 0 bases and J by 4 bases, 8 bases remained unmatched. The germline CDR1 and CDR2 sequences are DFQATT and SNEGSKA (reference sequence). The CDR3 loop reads CSARDPLAGGSYEQYF. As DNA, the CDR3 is TGCAGTGCTAGAGATCCCCTAGCGGGAGGTTCATACGAGCAGTACTTC.

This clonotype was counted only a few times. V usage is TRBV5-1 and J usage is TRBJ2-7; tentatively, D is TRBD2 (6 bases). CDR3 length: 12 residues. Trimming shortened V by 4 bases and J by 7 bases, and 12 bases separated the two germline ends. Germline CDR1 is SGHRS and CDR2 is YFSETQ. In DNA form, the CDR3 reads TGCGCCAGCAGCCGACTGGAGGGGGAGCAGTACTTC. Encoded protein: CASSRLEGEQYF.

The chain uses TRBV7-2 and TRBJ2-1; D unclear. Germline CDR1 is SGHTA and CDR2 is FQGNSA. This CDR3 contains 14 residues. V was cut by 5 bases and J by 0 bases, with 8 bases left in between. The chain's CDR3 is CASSVLSSYNEQFF. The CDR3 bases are TGTGCCAGCAGCGTACTGAGCTCCTACAATGAGCAGTTCTTC.

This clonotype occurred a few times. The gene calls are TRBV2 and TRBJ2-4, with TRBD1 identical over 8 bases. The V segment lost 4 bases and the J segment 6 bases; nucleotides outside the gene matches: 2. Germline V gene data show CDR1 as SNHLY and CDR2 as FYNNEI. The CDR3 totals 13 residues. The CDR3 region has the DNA TGTGCCAGCAGTGGACAGGGGACAAACATTCAGTACTTC. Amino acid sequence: CASSGQGTNIQYF.

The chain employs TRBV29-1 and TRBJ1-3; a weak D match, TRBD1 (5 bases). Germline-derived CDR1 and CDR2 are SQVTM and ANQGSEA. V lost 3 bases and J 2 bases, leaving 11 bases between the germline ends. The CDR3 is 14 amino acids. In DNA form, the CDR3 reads TGCAGCGTTGATCAGGGCTCCCCTGGAAACACCATATATTTT. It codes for CSVDQGSPGNTIYF.

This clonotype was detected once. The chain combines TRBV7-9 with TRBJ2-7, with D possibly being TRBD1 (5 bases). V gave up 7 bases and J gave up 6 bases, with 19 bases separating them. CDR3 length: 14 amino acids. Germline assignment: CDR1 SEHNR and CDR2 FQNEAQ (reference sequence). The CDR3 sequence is CASIPPYGAPEQYF. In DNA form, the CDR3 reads TGTGCCAGCATCCCACCCTATGGGGCTCCCGAGCAGTACTTC.

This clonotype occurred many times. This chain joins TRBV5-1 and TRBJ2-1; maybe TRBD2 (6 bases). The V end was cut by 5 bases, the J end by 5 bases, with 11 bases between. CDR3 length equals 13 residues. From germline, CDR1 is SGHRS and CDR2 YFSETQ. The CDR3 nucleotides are TGCGCCAGCAGGGTGGGACTGAACAATGAGCAGTTCTTC. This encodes CASRVGLNNEQFF.

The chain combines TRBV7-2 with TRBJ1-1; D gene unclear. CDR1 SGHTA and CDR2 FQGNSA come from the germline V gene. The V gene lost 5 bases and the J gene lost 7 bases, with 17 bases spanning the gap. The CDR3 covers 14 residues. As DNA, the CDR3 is TGTGCCAGCAGCCGAGAGAGGGTTCGAAGTGAAGCTTTCTTT. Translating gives CASSRERVRSEAFF.